The 31 T cell receptor beta chains below were found in one sample sequenced in a study of cytomegalovirus exposure and HLA in healthy donors. A multiplex PCR was run with 60 Vbeta primers and 13 Jbeta primers. Assay: immunoSEQ multiplex PCR; the TCRdb copy retains only in-frame clones and omits some. Of some 120,000 clones listed, over 80% are singletons. The sequenced sample consisted of PBMCs. Every receptor here comes from a man in his late teens or twenties in good health and CMV-seropositive.

V gene TRBV11-2 combines with J gene TRBJ2-2; a possible D gene is TRBD1 (6 bases). CDR3 size: 15 residues. V lost 3 bases and J lost 1, with 9 bases in between. Germline V gives CDR1 SGHAT, CDR2 FQNNGV. The CDR3 is CASSFIQGNTGELFF. The CDR3 DNA reads as TGTGCCAGCAGCTTCATACAGGGGAACACCGGGGAGCTGTTTTTT.

The V call is TRBV19, the J call TRBJ2-5, with 8 bases that match TRBD2. V shed 5 bases, J shed 2 bases, and the junction held 13 bases outside the gene matches. The CDR3 has 17 amino acids. CDR1 is LNHDA, CDR2 SQIVND, per germline (reference sequence). The CDR3 loop is CASSFSSGTSRQETQYF. The CDR3 region has the DNA TGTGCCAGTAGTTTTTCCTCCGGGACTAGTAGGCAAGAGACCCAGTACTTC.

The chain couples TRBV18 to TRBJ1-6, with 8 bases that match TRBD1. The CDR3 length is 15 residues. With 4 bases clipped from V and 8 bases from J, the junction kept 7 bases outside the gene matches. Germline V gene sequence: CDR1 KGHSH, CDR2 LQKENI. CDR3 residues: CASSLLGQGDSPLHF. DNA for the CDR3: TGTGCCAGCTCACTGCTCGGACAGGGAGATTCACCCCTCCACTTT.

The chain couples TRBV9 to TRBJ2-5, with a weak D call TRBD1 (5 bases). This CDR3 has 14 residues. V was clipped by 2 bases and J by 2 bases, with 10 bases between them. Germline V gene data show CDR1 as SGDLS and CDR2 as YYNGEE. Here the CDR3 reads CASSVLDMQETQYF. CDR3 sequence (DNA): TGTGCCAGCAGCGTCCTGGACATGCAAGAGACCCAGTACTTC.

The chain employs TRBV4-1 and TRBJ2-5; the D gene is possibly TRBD2 (6 bases). TRBJ2-7 matches the DNA end more closely, so the J call is doubtful. Germline CDR1 is MGHRA and CDR2 is YSYEKL. The CDR3 consists of 15 residues. The CDR3 DNA is TGCGCCAGCAGCCCTCTAGCGTCGGCCGGCTACGAGCAGTACTTC. Translating it yields CASSPLASAGYEQYF.

The rearrangement joins TRBV6-5 to TRBJ1-1, with a weak D call TRBD1 (6 bases). The CDR3 runs 15 residues. V dropped 0 bases and J dropped 5 bases, with 13 bases sitting between them. Germline assignment: CDR1 MNHEY and CDR2 SVGAGI. Here the CDR3 DNA reads TGTGCCAGCAGTTACTCAGCGGGGGGCGTTACTGAAGCTTTCTTT. It codes for CASSYSAGGVTEAFF.

This chain uses TRBV5-6 with TRBJ2-6; 11 bases align to TRBD1. The V gene end was trimmed by 1 base and the J gene end by 1 base; junction bases not matched to a gene: 4. From germline, CDR1 is SGHDT and CDR2 YYEEEE. There are 18 residues in the CDR3. CDR3 region: CASSLRGQGGSGANVLTF. The CDR3 coding sequence is TGTGCCAGCAGCTTGAGGGGACAGGGGGGATCTGGGGCCAACGTCCTGACTTTC.

V gene TRBV5-4 combines with J gene TRBJ2-7; 8 bases align to TRBD2. The CDR3 runs 13 residues. CDR1 SGHNT and CDR2 YYREEE come from the germline V gene (reference sequence). Germline trimming cut 4 bases from V and 5 bases from J; bases unmatched to any gene: 5. The CDR3 protein is CASSPGGSHEQYF. The CDR3 nucleotides are TGTGCCAGCAGCCCGGGGGGGAGCCACGAGCAGTACTTC. The full variable domain, its missing parts supplied by reference TRBV5-4 and TRBJ2-7, is ETGVTQSPTHLIKTRGQQVTLRCSSQSGHNTVSWYQQALGQGPQFIFQYYREEENGRGNFPPRFSGLQFPNYSSELNVNALELDDSALYLCASSPGGSHEQYFGPGTRLTVT.

The CDR3 sequence: CASSPNRYTDTQYF. Written as DNA, the CDR3 is TGTGCCAGCAGCCCTAACCGATACACAGATACGCAGTATTTT. The V call is TRBV27, the J call TRBJ2-3; D remains ambiguous. Trimming pared 6 bases from V and 2 bases from J, leaving 12 bases between. CDR1 is MNHEY, CDR2 SMNVEV, per germline (reference sequence). CDR3 length: 14 residues.

The chain couples TRBV5-1 to TRBJ1-4, with D perhaps TRBD1 (5 bases). The germline V gene encodes CDR1 SGHRS and CDR2 YFSETQ. There are 15 residues in the CDR3. V was cut by 3 bases and J by 7 bases, with 16 bases left in between. CDR3 loop: CASSSDTQTREKLFF. The CDR3 DNA sequence: TGCGCCAGCAGCTCGGACACACAAACCCGTGAAAAACTGTTTTTT.

The rearrangement uses TRBV6-1 and TRBJ1-4; 8 nucleotides align to TRBD1. The J segment lost 7 bases and the V segment lost 1 base, leaving 2 bases of the junction unmatched. This CDR3 is 14 amino acids long. Germline V gene lookup returns CDR1 MNHNS and CDR2 SASEGT. The CDR3 DNA reads as TGTGCCAGCAGTGAAGGGACAGGGTTTGAAAAACTGTTTTTT. Its protein is CASSEGTGFEKLFF.

The V and J genes are TRBV6-4 and TRBJ2-3, with TRBD2 matching over 7 bases. Germline values: CDR1 MRHNA, CDR2 SNTAGT. J gave up 4 bases and V 1 base, and 2 bases lay outside the gene matches. This CDR3 spans 14 amino acids. CDR3 region: CASSDWGGSDTQYF. CDR3 DNA sequence: TGTGCCAGCAGTGACTGGGGGGGATCAGATACGCAGTATTTT.

The genes are TRBV9 and TRBJ1-1; weak D call: TRBD1 (5 bases). Trimming removed 3 bases from V and 3 bases from J, with 15 bases in between. The CDR3 loop spans 15 amino acids. Germline lookup yields CDR1 SGDLS and CDR2 YYNGEE. This CDR3 reads CASSALQAGDTEAFF. As DNA, the CDR3 is TGTGCCAGCAGCGCTTTACAGGCTGGGGACACTGAAGCTTTCTTT. Looking up the rest from reference TRBV9 and TRBJ1-1 gives the full variable domain: DSGVTQTPKHLITATGQRVTLRCSPRSGDLSVYWYQQSLDQGLQFLIQYYNGEERAKGNILERFSAQQFPDLHSELNLSSLELGDSALYFCASSALQAGDTEAFFGQGTRLTVV.

V gene TRBV19 combines with J gene TRBJ1-2; D perhaps matches TRBD1 (5 bases). Germline V gives CDR1 LNHDA, CDR2 SQIVND (reference sequence). The CDR3 length is 15 residues. V shed 1 base and J shed 2 bases, with 11 bases lying between them. The CDR3 nucleotides read TGTGCCAGTAGTATAGTCCCAGGGAAGAACTATGGCTACACCTTC. Protein sequence: CASSIVPGKNYGYTF. The full variable domain, in which reference TRBV19 and TRBJ1-2 provide the parts outside the CDR3, is DGGITQSPKYLFRKEGQNVTLSCEQNLNHDAMYWYRQDPGQGLRLIYYSQIVNDFQKGDIAEGYSVSREKKESFPLTVTSAQKNPTAFYLCASSIVPGKNYGYTFGSGTRLTVV.

J is TRBJ1-5 and V is TRBV5-6, with 8 bases identical to TRBD1. Germline V CDR1 and CDR2: SGHDT, YYEEEE. Trimming took 2 bases from V and 6 from J; bases not matched to a gene: 7. The CDR3 length is 15 residues. In DNA form, the CDR3 reads TGTGCCAGCAGCTTCGGACAGGGTGGAGGTCAGCCCCAGCATTTT. Its translation: CASSFGQGGGQPQHF. Drawing the rest from reference TRBV5-6 and TRBJ1-5, the complete variable domain is DAGVTQSPTHLIKTRGQQVTLRCSPKSGHDTVSWYQQALGQGPQFIFQYYEEEERQRGNFPDRFSGHQFPNYSSELNVNALLLGDSALYLCASSFGQGGGQPQHFGDGTRLSIL.

The CDR3 DNA sequence: TGTGCCAGCAGCAAAACAGGGGACTATGGCTACACCTTC. It codes for CASSKTGDYGYTF. The chain carries TRBV7-9 and TRBJ1-2; 7 nucleotides align to TRBD1. Trimming took 5 bases from V and 3 from J; bases not matched to a gene: 3. The CDR3 runs to 13 residues. Germline V gene lookup returns CDR1 SEHNR and CDR2 FQNEAQ (reference sequence). Full variable domain (remainder filled in from reference TRBV7-9 and TRBJ1-2): DTGVSQNPRHKITKRGQNVTFRCDPISEHNRLYWYRQTLGQGPEFLTYFQNEAQLEKSRLLSDRFSAERPKGSFSTLEIQRTEQGDSAMYLCASSKTGDYGYTFGSGTRLTVV.

This sequence joins TRBV7-3 and TRBJ1-1, with D perhaps TRBD1 (5 bases). Germline CDR1 SGHTA, CDR2 FQGTGA. V lost 2 bases to trimming and J lost 0 bases, with 7 bases between them. This CDR3 is 14 amino acids long. CDR3 DNA: TGTGCCAGCAGCTTACACAGGATGAACACTGAAGCTTTCTTT. This codes for CASSLHRMNTEAFF.

This clone showed up just once. The chain links TRBV2 to TRBJ2-5; D may be TRBD1 (6 bases). The CDR3 length is 12 residues. V lost 4 bases to trimming and J lost 14 bases, with 17 bases between them. The germline gives CDR1 SNHLY, CDR2 FYNNEI. The CDR3 is CASSGDGQSRYF. CDR3 coding DNA: TGTGCCAGCAGTGGGGATGGACAGTCGAGATACTTC.

This chain uses TRBV10-3 with TRBJ1-6; 8 bases fit TRBD1. The V gene's germline CDR1 is ENHRY and CDR2 SYGVKD. This CDR3 comprises 13 residues. V lost 11 bases, J lost 5 bases, and 5 bases stayed unmatched. The CDR3 here is CALPGQDNSPLHF. The CDR3 coding sequence is TGTGCCTTACCGGGACAGGATAATTCACCCCTCCACTTT.

Only one count was recorded for this clone. The V and J genes are TRBV4-1 and TRBJ1-2; D is unresolved. This CDR3 spans 16 amino acids. V lost 3 bases and J lost 1, with 15 bases in between. Germline CDR1 and CDR2: MGHRA and YSYEKL. The CDR3 nucleotides are TGCGCCAGCAGCCAGTCCCAGGTGGTCCTTAACTATGGCTACACCTTC. Translation gives CASSQSQVVLNYGYTF.

This chain uses TRBV5-1 with TRBJ2-3; possible D gene TRBD2, 5 bases. V lost 2 bases to trimming and J lost 5 bases, with 15 bases between them. Germline V CDR1 and CDR2: SGHRS, YFSETQ. CDR3 size: 15 residues. The CDR3 coding sequence is TGCGCCAGCAGCTTTGGGCTGGCGGGCCGAGATACGCAGTATTTT. Residues: CASSFGLAGRDTQYF.

The count of this clone is one. This chain uses TRBV4-2 with TRBJ2-1, with D tentatively TRBD1 (6 bases). CDR1 and CDR2 from the germline V gene are LGHNA and YNFKEQ. Trimming left V 6 bases short and J 1 base short, with 22 bases between. The length of the CDR3 is 18 residues. CDR3 DNA: TGTGCCAGCAGTCCCTTTCCCCCCGCAGGGGAATCCTACAATGAGCAGTTCTTC. It codes for CASSPFPPAGESYNEQFF.

The chain links TRBV6-1 to TRBJ2-7; D is perhaps TRBD2 (7 bases). CDR1 is MNHNS, CDR2 SASEGT, per germline. V lost 6 bases and J 2 bases, leaving 14 bases between the germline ends. This CDR3 spans 14 amino acids. CDR3 sequence: CASSWGGNTYEQYF. The CDR3 DNA reads as TGTGCCAGCAGCTGGGGGGGCAATACCTACGAGCAGTACTTC.

This clone was counted between two and nine times. CDR3: CASSYDRQNTEAFF. Written as DNA, the CDR3 is TGTGCCAGCAGTTACGACAGACAGAACACTGAAGCTTTCTTT. The V and J genes are TRBV6-5 and TRBJ1-1, with D possibly TRBD1 on 5 matching bases. Trimming took 2 bases from V and 1 from J, leaving 8 bases between them. The CDR3 is 14 residues long. Germline V gives CDR1 MNHEY, CDR2 SVGAGI.

This chain uses TRBV10-3 with TRBJ1-5; 7 positions agree with TRBD1. Germline loops: CDR1 ENHRY, CDR2 SYGVKD. Trimming at V came to 0 bases and at J to 0 bases, leaving 5 bases not matched to a gene. CDR3 size: 17 residues. CDR3 amino acids: CAISESGTADSNQPQHF. CDR3 sequence (DNA): TGTGCCATCAGTGAGTCGGGGACAGCTGATAGCAATCAGCCCCAGCATTTT.

V gene TRBV6-1 combines with J gene TRBJ1-1, with no clear D. The CDR3 spans 14 residues. Germline CDR1 and CDR2: MNHNS and SASEGT. Trimming took off 6 bases at V and 11 bases at J, with 22 bases between the two ends. The CDR3 DNA reads TGTGCCAGCAGAACAGAGATCCCCCTAAAGGCCGCTTTCTTT. As protein: CASRTEIPLKAAFF.

The rearrangement links TRBV5-4 to TRBJ2-2; 9 bases align to TRBD2. V was pared by 4 bases and J by 6 bases, with 4 bases of the junction left unmatched. The germline V gene encodes CDR1 SGHNT and CDR2 YYREEE (reference sequence). The length of the CDR3 is 14 residues. The CDR3 region has the DNA TGTGCCAGCAGCGCTATAGCGGGGGCCGGGGAGCTGTTTTTT. Encoded protein: CASSAIAGAGELFF.

This rearrangement joins TRBV6-5 to TRBJ2-7; 8 bases align to TRBD1. Germline loops: CDR1 MNHEY, CDR2 SVGAGI. With 6 bases clipped from V and 0 bases from J, the junction kept 7 bases outside the gene matches. CDR3 length equals 15 residues. The CDR3 DNA sequence: TGTGCCAGCAGGGAGGGACAGGATCCCTCCTACGAGCAGTACTTC. It codes for CASREGQDPSYEQYF.

The chain links TRBV11-3 to TRBJ2-7; TRBD1 matches 12 bases. The CDR3 contains 17 residues. Germline trimming cut 1 base from V and 1 base from J; bases unmatched to any gene: 5. Germline CDR1 SGHNT, CDR2 YENEEA. The CDR3 loop reads CASSLGDRGQSSYEQYF. CDR3 DNA: TGTGCCAGCAGCTTAGGGGACAGGGGGCAGTCATCCTACGAGCAGTACTTC. The complete variable domain, with remaining parts taken from reference TRBV11-3 and TRBJ2-7, reads EAGVVQSPRYKIIEKKQPVAFWCNPISGHNTLYWYLQNLGQGPELLIRYENEEAVDDSQLPKDRFSAERLKGVDSTLKIQPAELGDSAVYLCASSLGDRGQSSYEQYFGPGTRLTVT.

J is TRBJ2-1 and V is TRBV6-5, with 10 nucleotides matching TRBD2. The junction had 4 bases not matched to a gene; V was cut back by 4 bases and J by 4 bases. Germline CDR1 MNHEY, CDR2 SVGAGI. This CDR3 contains 15 residues. Written as DNA, the CDR3 is TGTGCCAGCAGTTCGTCTAGCGGGGGTTACAATGAGCAGTTCTTC. This gives the protein CASSSSSGGYNEQFF.

V usage is TRBV15 and J usage is TRBJ1-1; TRBD1 matches 9 bases. V shed 2 bases, J shed 8 bases, and the junction held 6 bases outside the gene matches. The CDR3 spans 14 residues. Germline V gene sequence: CDR1 LNHNV, CDR2 YYDKDF (reference sequence). The CDR3 here is CATSRRTGDLEAFF. In nucleotides, the CDR3 is TGTGCCACCAGCAGAAGGACAGGGGATTTAGAAGCTTTCTTT. Filled out from reference TRBV15 and TRBJ1-1, the complete variable domain reads DAMVIQNPRYQVTQFGKPVTLSCSQTLNHNVMYWYQQKSSQAPKLLFHYYDKDFNNEADTPDNFQSRRPNTSFCFLDIRSPGLGDTAMYLCATSRRTGDLEAFFGQGTRLTVV.